Listed below are T cell receptor beta chains from one sample, sequenced in a study of T cell responses to AZD1222 COVID-19 vaccine. Only in-frame clones appear in the TCRdb table, and some are missing; sequencing was by immunoSEQ multiplex PCR. The repertoire has 180,000 or so clones, 92% of them found once; the top ten carry under 1.5%. Sequenced here: peripheral blood, sampled 28 days after the second AZD1222 dose. The receptors here all came from an adult who received the AZD1222 COVID-19 vaccine. Each CDR3 is given with its conserved first and last residue. The D gene is left open where the match is weak. Clone size is given for some rows only: seen once, a few or many times, or a class if the clone is expanded.

D	length	V	size	J	DNA	CDR3
.	15	TRBV4-1	.	TRBJ1-6	TGCGCCAGCAGCCAAGTTTCGTCCGGGAATTCACCCCTCCACTTT	CASSQVSSGNSPLHF
.	15	TRBV15	.	TRBJ1-3	TGTGCCACCAGCAGACGAACTAAATGGGGAAACACCATATATTTT	CATSRRTKWGNTIYF
TRBD1	14	TRBV28	.	TRBJ2-5	TGTGCCAGCAGTCTGACAGGGATGCAAGAGACCCAGTACTTC	CASSLTGMQETQYF
TRBD2	17	TRBV6-2/TRBV6-3	.	TRBJ2-1	TGTGCCAGCACCCCTACTAGCGGGAAAGGATCCTACAATGAGCAGTTCTTC	CASTPTSGKGSYNEQFF
.	14	TRBV9	.	TRBJ1-2	TGTGCCAGCGGGGAGGCGGGGGATGACTATGGCTACACCTTC	CASGEAGDDYGYTF
.	16	TRBV5-1	once	TRBJ2-3	TGCGCCAGCAGCTCGCGCGGTCTTGGGCCCCCAGATACGCAGTATTTT	CASSSRGLGPPDTQYF
.	14	TRBV7-2	.	TRBJ2-7	TGTGCCAGCAGCCTAGGCGCACAAGCCTACGAGCAGTACTTC	CASSLGAQAYEQYF
.	13	TRBV27	.	TRBJ1-1	TGTGCCAGCAGTTCCCCCGGGAACACTGAAGCTTTCTTT	CASSSPGNTEAFF
.	14	TRBV4-1	.	TRBJ1-2	TGCGCCAGCAGCCAACTAACAGGCCCCTATGGCTACACCTTC	CASSQLTGPYGYTF
.	15	TRBV28	.	TRBJ1-2	TGTGCCATCCCCAATTGGGACGAACGAACCATCGGCTACACCTTC	CAIPNWDERTIGYTF
.	15	TRBV3-1/TRBV3-2	once	TRBJ1-3	TGTGCCAGCAGCCAAGAGCTCAGGGCTGGAAACACCATATATTTT	CASSQELRAGNTIYF
.	13	TRBV15	once	TRBJ2-7	TGTGCCACCAGCAGAGCACAGGGCTACGAGCAGTACTTC	CATSRAQGYEQYF
.	10	TRBV20-1	.	TRBJ1-2	TGCAGTGCAGACTCCTATGGCTACACCTTC	CSADSYGYTF
.	11	TRBV6-5	.	TRBJ2-5	TGTGCCGCCTTGGGGGCAGAGACCCAGTACTTC	CAALGAETQYF
.	14	TRBV10-3	.	TRBJ1-6	TGTGCCATCAGAACGGGTCCTTCTAATTCACCCCTCCACTTT	CAIRTGPSNSPLHF
.	14	TRBV6-2/TRBV6-3	.	TRBJ1-1	TGTGCCAGCAGTTACTCGGACAGTGCCACTGAAGCTTTCTTT	CASSYSDSATEAFF
.	15	TRBV28	.	TRBJ1-4	TGTGCCAGCAGTGCTTTTGAGGGGCATAAGGAAAAACTGTTTTTT	CASSAFEGHKEKLFF
.	11	TRBV3-1/TRBV3-2	few	TRBJ2-1	TGTGCCAGCAGCCAAGGCGGGATGCAGTTCTTC	CASSQGGMQFF
TRBD1	15	TRBV6-6	.	TRBJ1-2	TGTGCCAGCAGTTACTCTGAGGGGGCAAACTATGGCTACACCTTC	CASSYSEGANYGYTF
.	12	TRBV18	.	TRBJ1-2	TGTGCTCGCAAAGGCAGAAATGATGGCTACACCTTC	CARKGRNDGYTF
.	16	TRBV4-1	.	TRBJ2-7	TGCGCCAGCAGCCAAGGGGACTTCCCGAGCTCCTACGAGCAGTACTTC	CASSQGDFPSSYEQYF
TRBD1	16	TRBV4-2	once	TRBJ2-2	TGTGCCAGCAGCCAAGTCAGGACAGGGCTCACCGGGGAGCTGTTTTTT	CASSQVRTGLTGELFF
.	15	TRBV27	.	TRBJ1-1	TGTGCCAGCAGACTAGGGAGCCATGCGCGGACTGAAGCTTTCTTT	CASRLGSHARTEAFF
.	15	TRBV5-5	.	TRBJ1-1	TGTGCCAGCAGCCCCAATGGGGGGGGTGTCACTGAAGCTTTCTTT	CASSPNGGGVTEAFF
.	9	TRBV20-1	.	TRBJ1-2	TGCAGTGCTAGACAGGCCCTACACTTC	CSARQALHF
TRBD1	16	TRBV4-1	.	TRBJ2-7	TGCGCCAGCAGCCCACTATCGGGACAGCCAAACTACGAGCAGTACTTC	CASSPLSGQPNYEQYF
TRBD1	13	TRBV5-6	.	TRBJ2-1	TGTGCCAGCAGCCAAGGGACAGGGGGACCGGGGCTCTTC	CASSQGTGGPGLF
.	14	TRBV5-1	.	TRBJ1-6	TGCGCCAGCAGTCAGGACACTTATAATTCACCCCTCCACTTT	CASSQDTYNSPLHF
.	14	TRBV27	.	TRBJ2-7	TGTGCCAGCAGTCCCCGACAGGCTTCCTACGAGCAGTACTTC	CASSPRQASYEQYF
.	15	TRBV30	.	TRBJ1-4	TGTGCCTGGAGTTTGGCAGGGTTTCCTAATGAAAAACTGTTTTTT	CAWSLAGFPNEKLFF
.	14	TRBV7-3	.	TRBJ1-1	TGTGCCAGCAGCCGTATCCCAGGGGACACTGAAGCTTTCTTT	CASSRIPGDTEAFF
.	15	TRBV18	.	TRBJ2-5	TGTGCCAGCTCACCAGCCCCGGGACTTCAAGAGACCCAGTACTTC	CASSPAPGLQETQYF
.	13	TRBV5-4	.	TRBJ1-5	TGTGCCAGCAGCTTGGCGGGCAATCAGCCCCAGCATTTT	CASSLAGNQPQHF
.	13	TRBV2	few	TRBJ1-2	TGTGCCAGCAGTGAGCAGGGCGACTATGGCTACACCTTC	CASSEQGDYGYTF
TRBD1	17	TRBV4-3	once	TRBJ1-2	TGCGCCAGCAGCCAAGAATGGGACAGGGATTATAACTATGGCTACACCTTC	CASSQEWDRDYNYGYTF
TRBD1	14	TRBV28	.	TRBJ1-1	TGTGCCAGCAGTTTGGCAGAAGACAGGGTCGGGACTTTCTTT	CASSLAEDRVGTFF
.	13	TRBV19	.	TRBJ2-3	TGTGCCAGTAGCCCGACATTTCCCGATACGCAGTATTTT	CASSPTFPDTQYF
.	18	TRBV21-1	few	TRBJ2-2	TGTGCCAGCAGCACCCGGACTAGCGGGCCAAGTGACGCCGGGGAGCTGTTTTTT	CASSTRTSGPSDAGELFF
.	16	TRBV6-1	.	TRBJ2-2	TGTGCCAGCAGTGAGGGCCGCGGGGGCTACACCGGGGAGCTGTTTTTT	CASSEGRGGYTGELFF
TRBD1	16	TRBV7-9	.	TRBJ2-5	TGTGCCAGCAGCCCCCGGACAGGGGTGGCCGAGGAGACCCAGTACTTC	CASSPRTGVAEETQYF
.	10	TRBV11-2	.	TRBJ2-2	TGTGCCAGCAGCTTTGGGGAGCTGTTTTTT	CASSFGELFF
.	14	TRBV6-2/TRBV6-3	.	TRBJ2-7	TGTGCCAGCAGTTACTCCGGAGGGCCCTACGAGCAGTACTTC	CASSYSGGPYEQYF
.	15	TRBV7-8	.	TRBJ1-1	TGTGCCAGCAGCTTAGAGTTGCGGGGAGGCACTGAAGCTTTCTTT	CASSLELRGGTEAFF
.	14	TRBV30	once	TRBJ1-1	TGTGCCTGGAGTCCAACGACAGTGAACACTGAAGCTTTCTTT	CAWSPTTVNTEAFF
.	18	TRBV4-2	.	TRBJ2-3	TGTGCCAGCAGCCAAGACCGCCAGGGCGGGGTTAACATGAATACGCAGTATTTT	CASSQDRQGGVNMNTQYF
.	14	TRBV6-4	.	TRBJ2-2	TGTGCCAGCAGTGCCCCGATATGGACCGGGGAGCTGTTTTTT	CASSAPIWTGELFF
TRBD2	16	TRBV19	.	TRBJ2-1	TGTGCCAGTAGTCCCTGGGGTAGCGGGGAATACAATGAGCAGTTCTTC	CASSPWGSGEYNEQFF
TRBD1	18	TRBV15	.	TRBJ2-1	TGTGCCACCAGCACCCCCCCCGGGACAGGGGGCCGCTACAATGAGCAGTTCTTC	CATSTPPGTGGRYNEQFF
.	17	TRBV5-1	.	TRBJ1-5	TGCGCCAGCAGCTTGCCGAGTAAGATAGGGGCGAATCAGCCCCAGCATTTT	CASSLPSKIGANQPQHF
.	15	TRBV6-2/TRBV6-3	.	TRBJ1-4	TGTGCCAGCACCCCATCTGCGGGGCGTCGGGAAAAACTGTTTTTT	CASTPSAGRREKLFF
.	13	TRBV13	.	TRBJ2-7	TGTGCCAGCAGCCTTGAGGTTTCCTACGAGCAGTACTTC	CASSLEVSYEQYF
TRBD1	14	TRBV5-1	.	TRBJ1-1	TGCGCCAGCACCCTGGACAGGGCGAACACTGAAGCTTTCTTT	CASTLDRANTEAFF
.	14	TRBV6-4	.	TRBJ2-2	TGTGCCAGCAGTGACTCGAGGGACACCGGGGAGCTGTTTTTT	CASSDSRDTGELFF